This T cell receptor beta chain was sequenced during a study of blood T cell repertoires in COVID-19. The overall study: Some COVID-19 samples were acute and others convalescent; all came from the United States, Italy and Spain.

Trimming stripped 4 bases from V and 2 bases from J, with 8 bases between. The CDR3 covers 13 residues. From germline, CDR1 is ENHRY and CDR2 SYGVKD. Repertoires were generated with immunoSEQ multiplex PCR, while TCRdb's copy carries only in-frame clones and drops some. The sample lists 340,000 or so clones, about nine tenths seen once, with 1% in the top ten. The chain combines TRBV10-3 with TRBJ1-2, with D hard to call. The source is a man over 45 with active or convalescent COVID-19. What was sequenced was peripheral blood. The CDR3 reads CAISAGGNYGYTF. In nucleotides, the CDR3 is TGTGCCATCAGTGCAGGCGGGAACTATGGCTACACCTTC.